The sequence of this TCR beta chain was determined in a study of cytomegalovirus exposure and HLA in healthy donors. PCR used 60 Vbeta primers and 13 Jbeta primers. Assay used: immunoSEQ multiplex PCR; TCRdb lists only in-frame clones, some missing. The repertoire has some 170,000 clones, approximately 70% of them found once; the top ten carry 4.7%. Study conclusions and caveats: Listed as cytomegalovirus-associated were 150 or so TCR beta chains.

The CDR3 is made up of 10 amino acids. Germline V gene lookup returns CDR1 GTSNPN and CDR2 SVGIG (reference sequence). Points on this clone: Its antigen is not known. The junction shows a germline mismatch at one end, possibly a read error.

The rearrangement joins TRBV30 to TRBJ1-2; D uncertain. Sequencing used PBMCs. This clonotype was obtained from a man younger than 35 in good health and CMV-seropositive. The CDR3 coding sequence is TGTGCCTGTTCTAAGTATGGCTACACCTTC. Its protein is CACSKYGYTF. Complete variable domain (other parts from reference TRBV30 and TRBJ1-2): SQTIHQWPATLVQPVGSPLSLECTVEGTSNPNLYWYRQAAGRGLQLLFYSVGIGQISSEVPQNLSASRPQDRQFILSSKKLLLSDSGFYLCACSKYGYTFGSGTRLTVV.